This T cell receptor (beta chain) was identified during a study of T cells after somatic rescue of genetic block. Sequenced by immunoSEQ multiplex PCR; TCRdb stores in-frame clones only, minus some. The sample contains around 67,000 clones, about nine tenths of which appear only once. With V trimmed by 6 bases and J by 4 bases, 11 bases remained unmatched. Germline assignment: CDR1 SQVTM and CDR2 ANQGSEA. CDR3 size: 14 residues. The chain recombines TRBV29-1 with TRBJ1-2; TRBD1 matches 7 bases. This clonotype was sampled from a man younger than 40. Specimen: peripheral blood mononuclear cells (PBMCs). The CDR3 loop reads CSVPPSGTVYGYTF. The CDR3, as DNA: TGCAGCGTCCCACCGAGCGGGACAGTCTATGGCTACACCTTC.